This TCR beta chain was sequenced during a study of blood T cell repertoires in COVID-19. Study-level background: The United States, Italy and Spain provided the acute and convalescent COVID-19 samples.

Trimming took 7 bases from V and 4 from J, leaving 16 bases between them. Germline lookup yields CDR1 MNHEY and CDR2 SMNVEV (reference sequence). This CDR3 region has 14 residues. In the authors' methods: Using reference gene primer amplification, nucleated cell counts were estimated. Libraries were prepared by immunoSEQ multiplex PCR; TCRdb keeps only in-frame clonotypes and omits some of them. Clone size and the V and J calls come from that table; the DNA yielded D and trimming. Of approximately 100,000 clones in the sample, roughly 75% are singletons; the top ten hold about 4.5%. Sequenced sample: peripheral blood. The chain employs TRBV27 and TRBJ1-2; D is ambiguous. The clonotype comes from a human donor in a cohort sampled during active or convalescent COVID-19. CDR3 DNA sequence: TGTGCCAGCAAACCGCTCGGACTCCTCTATGGCTACACCTTC. Translating it yields CASKPLGLLYGYTF.